The 21 T cell receptor beta chains below come from one sample, sequenced in a study of cytomegalovirus exposure and HLA in healthy donors. Method: immunoSEQ multiplex PCR; TCRdb's copy keeps in-frame clones and lacks some. This table holds 150,000 to 200,000 clones, about 96% found once. What was sequenced was PBMCs. The receptor set was obtained from a young woman in good health and CMV-seronegative.

This chain connects TRBV25-1 to TRBJ2-1; 12 positions agree with TRBD2. The CDR3 extends over 15 amino acids. Germline loops: CDR1 MGHDK, CDR2 SYGVNS. With 2 bases clipped from V and 13 bases from J, the junction kept 9 bases outside the gene matches. CDR3: CASSEGGLAGLFQFF. The CDR3, as DNA: TGTGCCAGCAGTGAAGGGGGACTAGCGGGCTTATTCCAGTTCTTC.

This clone was found once. The CDR3 sequence is CASSVDGVPNEQYF. The CDR3 DNA sequence: TGTGCCAGCAGCGTAGACGGGGTGCCTAACGAGCAGTACTTC. The J gene is TRBJ2-7, the V gene TRBV9; weak D call: TRBD2 (5 bases). Germline assignment: CDR1 SGDLS and CDR2 YYNGEE. The CDR3 length is 14 residues. Deletions cut 0 bases from V and 5 bases from J, with 12 bases between.

This chain links TRBV4-2 with TRBJ2-7; TRBD2 might be the D (6 bases). The CDR3 length is 16 residues. Germline V gives CDR1 LGHNA, CDR2 YNFKEQ. The V gene lost 1 base and the J gene lost 5 bases, with 18 bases spanning the gap. CDR3 region: CASSQVATSNTHEQYF. The CDR3 bases are TGTGCCAGCAGCCAAGTTGCTACTAGCAACACCCACGAGCAGTACTTC.

This chain joins TRBV15 and TRBJ2-4; 8 bases are shared with TRBD2. Losses at the gene ends were 5 bases for V and 0 bases for J; bases not matched to a gene: 12. CDR3 size: 18 residues. Germline CDR1 is LNHNV and CDR2 is YYDKDF (reference sequence). CDR3 DNA sequence: TGTGCCACCAGCGGGCCACGCGGGGGGCCACTAGCCAAAAACATTCAGTACTTC. This sequence encodes CATSGPRGGPLAKNIQYF. The variable domain in full, with the rest retrieved from reference TRBV15 and TRBJ2-4, is DAMVIQNPRYQVTQFGKPVTLSCSQTLNHNVMYWYQQKSSQAPKLLFHYYDKDFNNEADTPDNFQSRRPNTSFCFLDIRSPGLGDTAMYLCATSGPRGGPLAKNIQYFGAGTRLSVL.

The V and J genes are TRBV23-1 and TRBJ1-2; D unresolved. TRBV23-1 counts as an open reading frame of uncertain function. The CDR3 loop spans 13 amino acids. V lost 4 bases and J 5 bases, leaving 11 bases between the germline ends. CDR3 in amino acids: CASSRLPEYGYTF. The CDR3 coding sequence is TGCGCCAGCAGTCGGCTGCCGGAGTATGGCTACACCTTC.

This clone was counted once. This chain connects TRBV5-1 to TRBJ2-1; TRBD2 aligns across 9 bases. Germline loops: CDR1 SGHRS, CDR2 YFSETQ. V dropped 4 bases and J dropped 6; count of bases not matched to a gene: 5. This CDR3 is 14 amino acids long. CDR3: CASSVGLALNEQFF. CDR3 DNA: TGCGCCAGCAGCGTAGGACTAGCGCTCAATGAGCAGTTCTTC.

The chain is built from TRBV19 and TRBJ2-3, with TRBD2 matching 8 bases. Germline lookup yields CDR1 LNHDA and CDR2 SQIVND (reference sequence). The CDR3 extends over 17 amino acids. The V gene end was trimmed by 6 bases and the J gene end by 2 bases; junction bases not matched to a gene: 13. CDR3 protein: CASSSTSGGSFTDTQYF. As DNA, the CDR3 is TGTGCCAGTAGCTCAACTAGCGGCGGCTCATTCACAGATACGCAGTATTTT.

This chain connects TRBV5-1 to TRBJ2-3; TRBD1 might be the D (5 bases). Germline-derived CDR1 and CDR2 are SGHRS and YFSETQ. V shed 4 bases and J shed 3 bases, with 21 bases lying between them. The CDR3 consists of 17 residues. CDR3 DNA sequence: TGCGCCAGCAGCCGAAACCGCGAGCAGGGTTGGACAGATACGCAGTATTTT. It translates to CASSRNREQGWTDTQYF.

This clone was picked up one time. The rearrangement links TRBV6-5 to TRBJ2-1, with a possible D match to TRBD2 (6 bases). CDR1 and CDR2 (germline): MNHEY, SVGAGI. The CDR3 runs 13 residues. Trimming stripped 7 bases from V and 2 bases from J, with 9 bases between. The CDR3 is CASTRGPYNEQFF. The DNA for the CDR3 is TGTGCCAGCACGCGGGGCCCCTACAATGAGCAGTTCTTC.

The chain combines TRBV15 with TRBJ2-2; TRBD2 matches 7 bases. J was trimmed by 0 bases and V by 2 bases; bases with no gene match: 12. The CDR3 extends over 19 amino acids. CDR1 is LNHNV and CDR2 is YYDKDF in the germline V gene (reference sequence). CDR3 in DNA: TGTGCCACCAGCAGATCCCTGGATGGGCGGGGGACGAACACCGGGGAGCTGTTTTTT. Protein: CATSRSLDGRGTNTGELFF.

The chain uses TRBV6-5 and TRBJ1-4, with D tentatively TRBD1 (5 bases). CDR3 length equals 15 residues. V was shortened by 6 bases and J by 5 bases, with 16 bases between the two germline ends. The germline gives CDR1 MNHEY, CDR2 SVGAGI. The CDR3 coding sequence is TGTGCCAGCAGCCCGTGGCGGGACCCCAATGAAAAACTGTTTTTT. This gives the protein CASSPWRDPNEKLFF.

The V call is TRBV7-8, the J call TRBJ2-3; D unclear. The CDR3 length is 18 residues. V gave up 3 bases and J gave up 0 bases, with 19 bases separating them. Germline CDR1 SGHVS, CDR2 FQNEAQ. CDR3 region: CASSFRSSTVGSTDTQYF. The CDR3 region has the DNA TGTGCCAGCAGCTTCCGGTCGTCGACTGTTGGGAGCACAGATACGCAGTATTTT.

This clone was detected once. The J gene is TRBJ1-6, the V gene TRBV7-6; 8 bases align to TRBD1. CDR1 and CDR2 (germline): SGHVS, FNYEAQ. The CDR3 runs 15 residues. V shed 0 bases, J shed 10 bases, and the junction held 5 bases outside the gene matches. CDR3 coding DNA: TGTGCCAGCAGCTTAGCAGGACAGGGAGGCTCACCCCTCCACTTT. Its protein is CASSLAGQGGSPLHF.

The chain carries TRBV25-1 and TRBJ2-7, with D tentatively TRBD1 (7 bases). Trimming pared 9 bases from V and 4 bases from J, leaving 13 bases between. The CDR3 spans 12 residues. The germline V gene has CDR1 MGHDK and CDR2 SYGVNS. The CDR3 nucleotides are TGTGCCAGGAAGACAGGGACTTACGAGCAGTACTTC. Protein: CARKTGTYEQYF.

The chain recombines TRBV7-2 with TRBJ1-1; 7 bases line up with TRBD1. This CDR3 comprises 14 residues. The germline V gene has CDR1 SGHTA and CDR2 FQGNSA. The V gene end was trimmed by 5 bases and the J gene end by 3 bases; junction bases not matched to a gene: 6. CDR3 loop: CASSTDRADTEAFF. The DNA for the CDR3 is TGTGCCAGCAGCACCGACAGGGCTGACACTGAAGCTTTCTTT.

The chain joins TRBV7-2 to TRBJ1-2, with D uncertain. The CDR3 covers 13 residues. The V end was cut by 6 bases, the J end by 7 bases, with 15 bases between. CDR1 SGHTA and CDR2 FQGNSA come from the germline V gene. This CDR3 is CASRPGVSGGYTF. CDR3 DNA sequence: TGTGCCAGCAGACCCGGGGTGTCGGGTGGCTACACCTTC.

V gene TRBV6-6 combines with J gene TRBJ1-3; 7 nucleotides agree with TRBD1. CDR1 is MNHNY and CDR2 is SVGAGI in the germline V gene (reference sequence). This CDR3 comprises 16 residues. V gave up 2 bases and J gave up 1 base; unmatched junction bases: 5. The CDR3 DNA sequence: TGTGCCAGCAGTTACATTCAGACAGGGTCTGGAAACACCATATATTTT. It codes for CASSYIQTGSGNTIYF.

The V call is TRBV7-9, the J call TRBJ1-4; 8 positions agree with TRBD1. With V trimmed by 5 bases and J by 8 bases, 7 bases remained unmatched. Germline CDR1 and CDR2: SEHNR and FQNEAQ (reference sequence). This CDR3 is 14 amino acids long. The CDR3, as DNA: TGTGCCAGCAGCCCCGGACAGGGAGTAGAAAAACTGTTTTTT. As protein: CASSPGQGVEKLFF.

This chain connects TRBV7-2 to TRBJ1-5, with 9 bases fitting TRBD1. This CDR3 is built from 14 residues. J lost 5 bases, V lost 4 bases, and 3 bases had no gene match. CDR1 and CDR2 from the germline V gene are SGHTA and FQGNSA. This CDR3 is CASSSGTGYQPQHF. CDR3 DNA sequence: TGTGCCAGCAGCTCCGGGACAGGGTATCAGCCCCAGCATTTT.

The DNA of the CDR3 is TGTGCCAGCAGTGAAAGGACAGGGGCCGGCTACACCTTC. Translating gives CASSERTGAGYTF. The chain employs TRBV2 and TRBJ1-2, with 9 bases lining up with TRBD1. CDR3 size: 13 residues. Germline CDR1 is SNHLY and CDR2 is FYNNEI. Germline trimming cut 2 bases from V and 8 bases from J; bases unmatched to any gene: 3. Variable domain in full (rest from reference TRBV2 and TRBJ1-2): EPEVTQTPSHQVTQMGQEVILRCVPISNHLYFYWYRQILGQKVEFLVSFYNNEISEKSEIFDDQFSVERPDGSNFTLKIRSTKLEDSAMYFCASSERTGAGYTFGSGTRLTVV.

The V call is TRBV5-1, the J call TRBJ2-5; TRBD1 agrees at 10 bases. CDR1 and CDR2 (germline): SGHRS, YFSETQ. This CDR3 region has 18 residues. V was clipped by 6 bases and J by 5 bases; unmatched bases: 19. The CDR3, as DNA: TGCGCCAGCACATTGGGAACCGGGACAGGGGTCACTCAGGAGACCCAGTACTTC. It encodes CASTLGTGTGVTQETQYF.